This paragraph reports one T cell receptor beta chain. Produced via immunoSEQ multiplex PCR; TCRdb's table is partial and in-frame only. The sample yields around 150,000 clones, about 86% seen once. The CDR3 covers 15 residues. CDR1 and CDR2 from the germline V gene are SEHNR and FQNEAQ (reference sequence). Losses at the gene ends were 3 bases for V and 0 bases for J; bases not matched to a gene: 2. These data originate in a study of cytomegalovirus exposure and HLA in healthy donors. Sample: PBMCs. The chain uses TRBV7-9 and TRBJ2-3; 8 nucleotides match TRBD2. The TCR comes from a woman between 18 and 29 years old in good health and CMV-seropositive. Written as DNA, the CDR3 is TGTGCCAGCAGCTTCATAGCGGGGAGCACAGATACGCAGTATTTT. It is translated as CASSFIAGSTDTQYF.